What follows are 12 T cell receptor beta chains derived from one specimen sequenced in a study of T cells in Graves' hyperthyroidism and ophthalmopathy. RNA transcripts provided the source from which TCR beta CDR3 regions were amplified. The HTBI set primed first-round TCR CDR3 RT-PCR. TCRdb redid the calling of the multiplex PCR reads with MiXCR, one entry per CDR3 protein. The sample includes over 500,000 distinct CDR3 sequences, roughly 45% seen only once; the top ten take roughly 45%. Sequencing used peripheral blood or thyroid tissue (not recorded which). Every receptor here comes from an adult woman with Graves' disease, either hyperthyroidism or ophthalmopathy (not recorded which).

The gene calls are TRBV7-2 and TRBJ1-5; D possibly corresponds to TRBD1 (5 bases). Per germline, CDR1 SGHTA and CDR2 FQGNSA. There are 13 residues in the CDR3. The V and J ends lost 3 bases and 7 bases respectively, with 10 bases between them. The CDR3 DNA reads as TGTGCCAGCAGCTTCGGCAGGGCGCAGCCCCAGCATTTT. As protein: CASSFGRAQPQHF. The complete variable domain, with remaining parts taken from reference TRBV7-2 and TRBJ1-5, reads GAGVSQSPSNKVTEKGKDVELRCDPISGHTALYWYRQSLGQGLEFLIYFQGNSAPDKSGLPSDRFSAERTGGSVSTLTIQRTQQEDSAVYLCASSFGRAQPQHFGDGTRLSIL.

As regards this clonotype: A much larger clone lies a single base off, so this may be a read error. The genes are TRBV10-3 and TRBJ1-2; no definite D call. The V gene's germline CDR1 is ENHRY and CDR2 SYGVKD. V lost 5 bases to trimming and J lost 5 bases, with 12 bases between them. The CDR3 runs to 13 residues. This CDR3 reads CAISLSSKYGYTF. The CDR3 bases are TGTGCCATCAGTTTATCATCGAAATATGGCTACACCTTC.

On this clonotype itself: The junction differs from germline at one of its ends, possibly a read error. This chain uses TRBV12-3 or TRBV12-4 with TRBJ2-6; 10 positions match TRBD1. This CDR3 is built from 19 residues. CDR3 DNA sequence: TGTGCCAGCAAGACGACCCGGGACAGGGGATTTGCTGGGGCCAACATCCTGACTTTC. It encodes CASKTTRDRGFAGANILTF.

The V and J genes are TRBV29-1 and TRBJ2-7; D tentatively fits TRBD1 or TRBD2 (5 bases each). The J call may be mistaken, given a closer DNA end match to TRBJ2-1. Germline assignment: CDR1 SQVTM and CDR2 ANQGSEA. CDR3 length: 15 amino acids. This CDR3 reads CSVESPGAPYNEQFF. The CDR3 DNA is TGCAGCGTTGAAAGTCCCGGGGCCCCCTACAATGAGCAGTTCTTC.

Many counts were recorded for this clonotype. V usage is TRBV10-2 and J usage is TRBJ2-7; 9 positions agree with TRBD2. Germline V gives CDR1 WSHSY, CDR2 SAAADI. V was pared by 8 bases and J by 7 bases, with 12 bases of the junction left unmatched. The CDR3 totals 14 residues. In DNA, the CDR3 is TGCGCCAGCCGGTCCGGGACTAGCCCGAGGGAGCAGTACTTC. This encodes CASRSGTSPREQYF.

In this sample, this clonotype turned up many times. V and J are TRBV7-2 and TRBJ1-1; TRBD1 is a possible D gene (5 bases). The length of the CDR3 is 15 residues. Per germline, CDR1 SGHTA and CDR2 FQGNSA. The V and J ends lost 5 bases and 1 base respectively, with 14 bases between them. CDR3 nucleotides: TGTGCCAGCAGCCCCGGGACGGTCGGGAACACTGAAGCTTTCTTT. Translating gives CASSPGTVGNTEAFF.

This clonotype was counted many times. This chain joins TRBV4-1 and TRBJ1-2; D gene ambiguous. Trimming pared 0 bases from V and 5 bases from J, leaving 16 bases between. Germline CDR1 is MGHRA and CDR2 is YSYEKL. This CDR3 has 16 residues. The DNA for the CDR3 is TGCGCCAGCAGCCAAGAGGTACAGCTCCATCGTTATGGCTACACCTTC. This gives the protein CASSQEVQLHRYGYTF.

V usage is TRBV15 and J usage is TRBJ1-1; tentatively, D is TRBD1 (5 bases). The germline V gene has CDR1 LNHNV and CDR2 YYDKDF (reference sequence). Trimming pared 5 bases from V and 6 bases from J, leaving 13 bases between. The CDR3 loop spans 13 amino acids. This chain's CDR3 is CATSGIQDAEAFF. CDR3 sequence (DNA): TGTGCCACCAGCGGTATACAGGACGCTGAAGCTTTCTTT. Full variable domain (remainder filled in from reference TRBV15 and TRBJ1-1): DAMVIQNPRYQVTQFGKPVTLSCSQTLNHNVMYWYQQKSSQAPKLLFHYYDKDFNNEADTPDNFQSRRPNTSFCFLDIRSPGLGDTAMYLCATSGIQDAEAFFGQGTRLTVV.

J is TRBJ2-1 and V is TRBV7-8, with 10 bases aligning to TRBD1. Trimming at V came to 4 bases and at J to 4 bases, leaving 4 bases not matched to a gene. Germline V gene sequence: CDR1 SGHVS, CDR2 FQNEAQ. The CDR3 has 15 amino acids. The CDR3 nucleotides are TGTGCCAGCAGCTCTCCGGGACAGGGGTACAATGAGCAGTTCTTC. Protein product: CASSSPGQGYNEQFF.

This clonotype appeared many times. The chain couples TRBV11-2 to TRBJ1-5; 7 positions match TRBD1. The germline gives CDR1 SGHAT, CDR2 FQNNGV. The ends lost 0 bases at V and 7 bases at J; junction bases unmatched: 6. CDR3 length: 15 amino acids. The CDR3 bases are TGTGCCAGCAGCTTAGAACCGTACAGGGGACAGCCCCAGCATTTT. Amino acid sequence: CASSLEPYRGQPQHF.

V and J are TRBV9 and TRBJ2-5; 12 bases map to TRBD2. The V segment lost 2 bases and the J segment 4 bases; nucleotides outside the gene matches: 3. In germline, CDR1 is SGDLS, CDR2 YYNGEE. The CDR3 sequence is 15 residues long. The DNA of the CDR3 is TGTGCCAGCAGCGTCACGGGACTAGCGGGAGAGACCCAGTACTTC. Its protein product is CASSVTGLAGETQYF.

The chain links TRBV5-1 to TRBJ1-2; perhaps TRBD1 as D (6 bases). The germline CDR1 and CDR2 sequences are SGHRS and YFSETQ. V lost 5 bases and J lost 5, with 16 bases in between. This CDR3 spans 14 amino acids. The CDR3 spells CASSESGDKYGYTF. The CDR3 DNA follows: TGCGCCAGCAGTGAATCAGGGGACAAGTATGGCTACACCTTC.